Here is one T cell receptor beta chain with its context. This sample is drawn from a study of technical replicates of blood from several donors. The CDR3 runs 13 residues. Germline loops: CDR1 SGDLS, CDR2 YYNGEE. V was cut by 6 bases and J by 10 bases, with 17 bases left in between. Here immunoSEQ multiplex PCR was the method, and the copy in TCRdb shows in-frame clones only, minus some. The sample consists of 15,000 to 20,000 clones, approximately 88% of them appearing once. The TCR originated in a human donor in good health. Sequenced material: PBMCs. J is TRBJ2-1 and V is TRBV9; tentative D call: TRBD2 (7 bases). CDR3 in amino acids: CASTLGGGGEQFF. In nucleotides, the CDR3 is TGTGCCAGCACCCTAGGGGGAGGGGGAGAGCAGTTCTTC.